This T cell receptor (beta chain) was identified during a study of shared clonotypes between healthy human individuals. Study results and caveats: Lower generation probabilities were found for non-shared clonotypes than for those shared by all four donors.

In germline, CDR1 is MNHNS, CDR2 SASEGT. V was shortened by 7 bases and J by 9 bases, with 15 bases between the two germline ends. The CDR3 covers 12 residues. CD4+ cells were split into CD45RA+ naive and CD45RA-negative memory subsets. TCRdb's copy holds only in-frame clones and misses some; the assay was immunoSEQ multiplex PCR. The table records 2.3 million or so clones, more than 80% of them present only once. Of note for this clone: What it binds is not known.

This TCR was recovered from a man in his late teens or twenties in good health. Some clones in this sample may be carry-over from other donors' samples. The rearrangement joins TRBV6-1 to TRBJ1-2; D perhaps matches TRBD1 (5 bases). The sequenced sample was naive CD4+ T cells from PBMCs. The subset is: CD45RA+ positively selected. The CDR3 spells CASIELNRSYTF. In DNA form, the CDR3 reads TGTGCCAGCATTGAGTTGAACAGGAGCTACACCTTC.